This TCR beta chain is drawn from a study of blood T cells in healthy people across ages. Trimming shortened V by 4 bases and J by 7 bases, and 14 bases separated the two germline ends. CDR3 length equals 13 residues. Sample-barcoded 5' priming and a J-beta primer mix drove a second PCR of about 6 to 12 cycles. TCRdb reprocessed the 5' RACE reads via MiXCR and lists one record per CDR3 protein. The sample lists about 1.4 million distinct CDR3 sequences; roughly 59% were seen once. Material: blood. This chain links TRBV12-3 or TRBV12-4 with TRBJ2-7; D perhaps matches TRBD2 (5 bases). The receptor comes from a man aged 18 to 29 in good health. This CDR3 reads CASSYLGIVEQYF. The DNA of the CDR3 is TGTGCCAGCAGTTATCTCGGGATTGTGGAGCAGTACTTC.